The rows below give T cell receptor beta chains drawn from one sample of a study of Graves' ophthalmopathy and Graves' hyperthyroidism. TCRdb re-analysed the multiplex PCR reads in MiXCR, keeping a single row per CDR3 protein. Seen here are around 660,000 distinct CDR3 sequences, about 38% observed once, and the top ten hold 3.3%. The sequencing sample was made of peripheral blood. The source of these receptors is an adult man with Graves' ophthalmopathy. Both conserved end residues are part of each CDR3. D genes are given only for firm matches. A row's size may be missing; if present it is once, few, many or a size class.

clone_size,j_call,v_call,cdr3_length,d_call,cdr3_aa,cdr3_nt
many,TRBJ1-2,TRBV28,12,.,CASSRTDYGYTF,TGTGCCAGCAGCCGGACTGACTATGGCTACACCTTC
.,TRBJ1-5,TRBV29-1,13,.,CSVSGGANQPQHF,TGCAGCGTCTCCGGGGGGGCTAACCAGCCCCAGCATTTT
.,TRBJ2-2,TRBV9,16,TRBD2,CASSKNGLAPTGELFF,TGTGCCAGCAGCAAAAACGGACTAGCGCCCACCGGGGAGCTGTTTTTT
many,TRBJ1-2,TRBV7-3,16,.,CASSLKAGAGKGGYTF,TGTGCCAGCAGCTTAAAGGCAGGGGCGGGAAAAGGTGGCTACACCTTC
many,TRBJ1-1,TRBV7-2,14,.,CASSFGLGRTEAFF,TGTGCCAGCAGCTTCGGGCTGGGGAGGACTGAAGCTTTCTTT
many,TRBJ2-2,TRBV25-1,16,.,CASSEAGTVNGGELFF,TGTGCCAGCAGTGAAGCGGGGACGGTTAATGGCGGGGAGCTGTTTTTT
many,TRBJ1-2,TRBV7-9,13,TRBD1,CASSFDRAGGYTF,TGTGCCAGCAGCTTCGACAGGGCAGGTGGCTACACCTTC
.,TRBJ1-1,TRBV5-6,12,.,CASSLVSGEAFF,TGTGCCAGCAGCTTGGTATCAGGTGAAGCTTTCTTT
.,TRBJ1-4,TRBV2,14,.,CAGSPYGGNERLFF,TGTGCCGGCAGTCCTTATGGAGGGAATGAAAGACTGTTTTTT
many,TRBJ2-2,TRBV19,17,.,CASSIYSQGLNTGELFF,TGTGCCAGTAGTATTTATTCGCAGGGTCTGAACACCGGGGAGCTGTTTTTT
few,TRBJ2-2,TRBV9,15,TRBD2,CASRERDSVTGELFF,TGTGCCAGCAGGGAGCGGGACTCCGTTACCGGGGAGCTGTTTTTT
.,TRBJ2-7,TRBV19,15,TRBD1,CASSIFGTGAVEQYF,TGTGCCAGTAGTATTTTCGGGACAGGGGCTGTCGAGCAGTACTTC
once,TRBJ1-1,TRBV7-8,16,TRBD1,CASSHNPGQLNIEAFF,TGTGCCAGCAGCCATAACCCGGGACAGTTGAACATTGAAGCTTTCTTT
few,TRBJ1-5,TRBV4-1,15,.,CASSQGGGRDQPQHF,TGCGCCAGCAGCCAAGGGGGGGGCAGGGATCAGCCCCAGCATTTT
many,TRBJ1-2,TRBV5-1,15,.,CASSLDGGGIYGYTF,TGCGCCAGCAGCTTGGATGGAGGGGGGATCTATGGCTACACCTTC
.,TRBJ1-2,TRBV10-3,11,.,CAISVGHGYTF,TGTGCCATCAGTGTGGGACATGGCTACACCTTC
few,TRBJ1-2,TRBV5-5,15,TRBD1,CASSLVGQGAYGYTF,TGTGCCAGCAGCTTGGTAGGCCAGGGGGCCTATGGCTACACCTTC
many,TRBJ2-2,TRBV5-1,14,TRBD2,CASRTGGNTGELFF,TGCGCCAGCAGAACGGGGGGGAACACCGGGGAGCTGTTTTTT
.,TRBJ1-4,TRBV10-3,13,.,CAISGALNEKLFF,TGTGCCATCAGTGGGGCCTTGAATGAAAAACTGTTTTTT
many,TRBJ1-6,TRBV12-3/TRBV12-4,12,.,CASSLFGSPLHF,TGTGCCAGCAGTCTATTCGGTTCACCCCTCCACTTT
.,TRBJ2-7,TRBV19,17,TRBD1,CASSPVGWGTDFYEQYF,TGTGCCAGTAGTCCGGTAGGGTGGGGGACAGACTTCTACGAGCAGTACTTC
.,TRBJ1-2,TRBV20-1,13,TRBD1,CSARVQGVYGYTF,TGCAGTGCTAGAGTACAGGGGGTCTATGGCTACACCTTC
.,TRBJ2-3,TRBV24-1,13,.,CATSDFSTDTQYF,TGTGCCACCAGTGATTTCAGCACAGATACGCAGTATTTT
.,TRBJ1-4,TRBV7-8,14,.,CASSLGGRWEKLFF,TGTGCCAGCAGCTTAGGGGGGCGTTGGGAAAAACTGTTTTTT
many,TRBJ1-4,TRBV7-9,14,TRBD1,CASSEGAANEKLFF,TGTGCCAGCAGTGAGGGGGCAGCTAATGAAAAACTGTTTTTT
.,TRBJ1-4,TRBV25-1,15,.,CASMSAGSTNEKLFF,TGTGCCAGCATGAGCGCAGGGTCAACTAATGAAAAACTGTTTTTT
many,TRBJ2-7,TRBV12-3/TRBV12-4,14,.,CASSLARSRFEQYF,TGTGCCAGCAGTTTAGCGAGGAGTAGGTTCGAGCAGTACTTC
many,TRBJ1-4,TRBV2,16,TRBD1,CASSEKGQGRWEKLFF,TGTGCCAGCAGTGAAAAGGGACAGGGGAGATGGGAAAAACTGTTTTTT
many,TRBJ2-7,TRBV12-3/TRBV12-4,14,.,CASSRETGIYEQYF,TGTGCCAGCAGTCGGGAAACAGGTATCTACGAGCAGTACTTC
.,TRBJ2-3,TRBV25-1,16,TRBD2,CASSQLGAGVPDTQYF,TGTGCCAGCAGCCAGCTCGGAGCGGGAGTCCCAGATACGCAGTATTTT
many,TRBJ1-1,TRBV6-1,14,.,CASSEALMYTEAFF,TGTGCCAGCAGTGAAGCGTTGATGTACACTGAAGCTTTCTTT
many,TRBJ1-1,TRBV5-1,14,TRBD1,CASSSTGANTEAFF,TGCGCCAGCAGCTCAACAGGGGCGAACACTGAAGCTTTCTTT
.,TRBJ2-7,TRBV10-3,14,.,CAISYSRASYEQYF,TGTGCCATCAGTTACTCTCGAGCGAGTTACGAGCAGTACTTC
few,TRBJ1-1,TRBV20-1,14,.,CSARGRGVTTEAFF,TGCAGTGCTAGAGGGAGAGGGGTTACCACTGAAGCTTTCTTT
.,TRBJ2-2,TRBV10-3,13,.,CASRLRVTGELFF,TGTGCCAGCAGACTAAGGGTAACCGGGGAGCTGTTTTTT
many,TRBJ1-1,TRBV19,13,.,CASTPSIRTEAFF,TGTGCCAGTACCCCCAGTATTCGGACTGAAGCTTTCTTT